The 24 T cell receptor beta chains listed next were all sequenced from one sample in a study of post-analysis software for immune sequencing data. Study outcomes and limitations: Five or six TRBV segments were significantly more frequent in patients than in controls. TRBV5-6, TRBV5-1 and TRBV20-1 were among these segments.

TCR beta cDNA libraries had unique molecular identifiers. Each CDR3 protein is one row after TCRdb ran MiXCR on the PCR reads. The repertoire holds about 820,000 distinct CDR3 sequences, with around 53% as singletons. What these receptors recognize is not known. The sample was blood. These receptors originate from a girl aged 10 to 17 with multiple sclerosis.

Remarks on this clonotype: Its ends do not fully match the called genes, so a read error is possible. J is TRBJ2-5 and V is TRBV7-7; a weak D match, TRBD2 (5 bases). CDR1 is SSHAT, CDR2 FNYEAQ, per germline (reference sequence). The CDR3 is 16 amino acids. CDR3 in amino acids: CASSLAFTGIQETQYF. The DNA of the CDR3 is TGTGCTAGCAGCTTAGCCTTTACGGGGATCCAAGAGACCCAGTACTTC. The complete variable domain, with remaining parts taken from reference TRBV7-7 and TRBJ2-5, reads GAGVSQSPRYKVTKRGQDVTLRCDPISSHATLYWYQQALGQGPEFLTYFNYEAQPDKSGLPSDRFSAERPEGSISTLTIQRTEQRDSAMYRCASSLAFTGIQETQYFGPGTRLLVL.

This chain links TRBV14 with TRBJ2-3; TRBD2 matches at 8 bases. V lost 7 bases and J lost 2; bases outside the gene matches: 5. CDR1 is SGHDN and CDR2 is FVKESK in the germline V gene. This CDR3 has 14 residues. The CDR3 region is CASTLGLATDTQYF. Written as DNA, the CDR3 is TGTGCCAGCACCCTAGGACTAGCCACAGATACGCAGTATTTT.

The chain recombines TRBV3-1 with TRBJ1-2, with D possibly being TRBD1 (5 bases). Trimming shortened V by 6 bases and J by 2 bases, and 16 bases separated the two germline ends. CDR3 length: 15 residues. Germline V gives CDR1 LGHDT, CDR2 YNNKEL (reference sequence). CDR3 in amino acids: CASSRAGGGNYGYTF. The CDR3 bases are TGTGCCAGCAGTCGTGCCGGGGGAGGGAACTATGGCTACACCTTC.

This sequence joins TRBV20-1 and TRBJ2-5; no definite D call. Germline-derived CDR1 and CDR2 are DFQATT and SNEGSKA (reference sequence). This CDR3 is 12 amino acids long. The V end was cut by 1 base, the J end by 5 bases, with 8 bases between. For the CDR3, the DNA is TGCAGTGCTAGAGCTGTTTCGGAGACCCAGTACTTC. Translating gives CSARAVSETQYF.

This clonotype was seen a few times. The CDR3 DNA sequence: TGTGCCACCAGCAGAGATTACGGGACTAGCACAGATACGCAGTATTTT. Residues: CATSRDYGTSTDTQYF. This rearrangement joins TRBV15 to TRBJ2-3; tentatively, D is TRBD2 (6 bases). The CDR3 has 16 residues. V was shortened by 0 bases and J by 0 bases, with 10 bases between the two germline ends. In germline, CDR1 is LNHNV, CDR2 YYDKDF (reference sequence).

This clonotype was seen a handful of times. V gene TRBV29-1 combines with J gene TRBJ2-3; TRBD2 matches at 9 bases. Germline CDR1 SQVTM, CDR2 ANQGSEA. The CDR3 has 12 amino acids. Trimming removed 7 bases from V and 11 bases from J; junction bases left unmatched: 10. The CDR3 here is CSAQEGTSLQYF. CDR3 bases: TGCAGCGCCCAGGAGGGGACTAGCCTGCAGTATTTT.

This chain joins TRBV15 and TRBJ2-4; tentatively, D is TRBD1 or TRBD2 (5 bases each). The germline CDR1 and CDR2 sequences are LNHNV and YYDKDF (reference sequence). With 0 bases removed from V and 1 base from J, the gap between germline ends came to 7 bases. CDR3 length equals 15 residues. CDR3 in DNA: TGTGCCACCAGCAGAGATCGGGGCGCCAAAAACATTCAGTACTTC. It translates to CATSRDRGAKNIQYF. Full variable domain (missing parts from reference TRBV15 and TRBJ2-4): DAMVIQNPRYQVTQFGKPVTLSCSQTLNHNVMYWYQQKSSQAPKLLFHYYDKDFNNEADTPDNFQSRRPNTSFCFLDIRSPGLGDTAMYLCATSRDRGAKNIQYFGAGTRLSVL.

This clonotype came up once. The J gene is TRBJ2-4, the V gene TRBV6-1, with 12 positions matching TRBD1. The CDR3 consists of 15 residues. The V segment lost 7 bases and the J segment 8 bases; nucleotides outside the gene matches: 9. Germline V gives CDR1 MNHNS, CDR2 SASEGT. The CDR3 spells CASNMGQGAEDIQYF. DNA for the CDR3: TGTGCCAGCAACATGGGACAGGGGGCAGAAGACATTCAGTACTTC.

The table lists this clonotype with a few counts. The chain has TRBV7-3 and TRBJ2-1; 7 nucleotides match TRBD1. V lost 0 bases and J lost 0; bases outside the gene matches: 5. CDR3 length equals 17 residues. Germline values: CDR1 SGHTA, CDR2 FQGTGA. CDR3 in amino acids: CASSLTGGPSSYNEQFF. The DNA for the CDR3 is TGTGCCAGCAGCTTAACAGGGGGCCCCAGCTCCTACAATGAGCAGTTCTTC. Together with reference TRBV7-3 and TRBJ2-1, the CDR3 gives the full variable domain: GAGVSQTPSNKVTEKGKYVELRCDPISGHTALYWYRQSLGQGPEFLIYFQGTGAADDSGLPNDRFFAVRPEGSVSTLKIQRTERGDSAVYLCASSLTGGPSSYNEQFFGPGTRLTVL.

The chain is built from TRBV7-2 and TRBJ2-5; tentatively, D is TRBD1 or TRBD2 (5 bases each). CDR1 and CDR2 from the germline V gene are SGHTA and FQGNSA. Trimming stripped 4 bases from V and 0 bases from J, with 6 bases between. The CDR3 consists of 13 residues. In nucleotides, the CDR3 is TGTGCCAGCAGCTGGGGACACCAAGAGACCCAGTACTTC. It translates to CASSWGHQETQYF.

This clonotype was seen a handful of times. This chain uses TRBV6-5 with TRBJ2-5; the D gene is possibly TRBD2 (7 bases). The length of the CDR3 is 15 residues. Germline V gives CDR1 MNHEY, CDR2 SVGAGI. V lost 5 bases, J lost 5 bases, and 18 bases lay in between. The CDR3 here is CASSITGGPVETQYF. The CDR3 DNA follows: TGTGCCAGCAGTATAACGGGGGGCCCGGTGGAGACCCAGTACTTC.

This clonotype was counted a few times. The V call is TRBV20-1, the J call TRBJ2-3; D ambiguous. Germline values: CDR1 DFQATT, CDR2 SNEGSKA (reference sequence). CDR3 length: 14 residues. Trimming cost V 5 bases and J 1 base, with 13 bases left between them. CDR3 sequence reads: CSASPQPGTDTQYF. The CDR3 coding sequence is TGCAGTGCTTCCCCGCAGCCTGGCACAGATACGCAGTATTTT.

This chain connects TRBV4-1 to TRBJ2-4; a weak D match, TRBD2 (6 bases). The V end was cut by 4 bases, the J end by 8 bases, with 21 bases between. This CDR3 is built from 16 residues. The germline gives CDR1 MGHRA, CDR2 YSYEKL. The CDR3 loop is CASSLGLVRTGDIQYF. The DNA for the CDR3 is TGCGCCAGCAGCCTGGGACTTGTAAGGACGGGGGACATTCAGTACTTC.

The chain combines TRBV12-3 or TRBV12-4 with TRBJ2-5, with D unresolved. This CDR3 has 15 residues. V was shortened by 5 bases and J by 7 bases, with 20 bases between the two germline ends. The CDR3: CASSLSGDRKGTQYF. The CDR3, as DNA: TGTGCCAGCAGTCTTTCAGGCGACCGAAAAGGGACCCAGTACTTC.

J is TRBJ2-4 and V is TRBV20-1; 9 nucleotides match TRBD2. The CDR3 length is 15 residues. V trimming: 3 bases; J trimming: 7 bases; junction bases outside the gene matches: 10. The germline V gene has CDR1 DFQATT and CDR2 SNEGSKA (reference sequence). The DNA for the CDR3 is TGCAGTGCTAGCTTATCGGGACTAGCTGGGAACATTCAGTACTTC. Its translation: CSASLSGLAGNIQYF.

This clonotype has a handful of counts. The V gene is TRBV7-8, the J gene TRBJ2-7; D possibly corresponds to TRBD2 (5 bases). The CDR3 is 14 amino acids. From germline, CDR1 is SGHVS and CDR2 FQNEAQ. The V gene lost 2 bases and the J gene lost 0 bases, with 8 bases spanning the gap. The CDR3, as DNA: TGTGCCAGCAGCTTAAGAGGGAACTCCTACGAGCAGTACTTC. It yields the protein CASSLRGNSYEQYF.

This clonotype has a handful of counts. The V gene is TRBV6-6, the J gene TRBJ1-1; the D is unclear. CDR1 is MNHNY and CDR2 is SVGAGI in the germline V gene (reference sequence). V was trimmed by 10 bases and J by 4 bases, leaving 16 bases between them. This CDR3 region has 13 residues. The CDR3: CATDRKLGTEAFF. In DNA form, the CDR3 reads TGTGCCACCGATCGCAAGTTGGGCACTGAAGCTTTCTTT.

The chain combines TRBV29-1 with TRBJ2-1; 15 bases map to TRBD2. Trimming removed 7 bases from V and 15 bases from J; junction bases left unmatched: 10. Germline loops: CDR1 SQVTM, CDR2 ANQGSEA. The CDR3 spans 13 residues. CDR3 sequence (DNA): TGCAGCGCACGGGGACTAGCGGGAGGTCTGTCGTTCTTC. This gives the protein CSARGLAGGLSFF.

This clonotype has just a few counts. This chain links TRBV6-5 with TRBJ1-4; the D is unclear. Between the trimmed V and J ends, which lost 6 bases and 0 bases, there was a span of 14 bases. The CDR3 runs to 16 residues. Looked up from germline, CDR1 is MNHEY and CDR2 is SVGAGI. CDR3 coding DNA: TGTGCCAGCAGCACTAGGAAGATTGCAACTAATGAAAAACTGTTTTTT. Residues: CASSTRKIATNEKLFF.

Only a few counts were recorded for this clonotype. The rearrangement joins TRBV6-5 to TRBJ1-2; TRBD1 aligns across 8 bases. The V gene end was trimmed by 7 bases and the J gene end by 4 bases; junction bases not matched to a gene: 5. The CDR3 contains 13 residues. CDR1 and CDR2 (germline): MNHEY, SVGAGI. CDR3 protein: CASTRGHLYGYTF. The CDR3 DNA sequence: TGTGCCAGCACCAGGGGGCATCTCTATGGCTACACCTTC.

CDR3 region: CASSPALGVAFAGYGYTF. CDR3 in DNA: TGCGCCAGCAGCCCCGCTCTGGGAGTCGCCTTCGCGGGCTATGGCTACACCTTC. V is TRBV4-1 and J is TRBJ1-2, with D unresolved. Trimming stripped 4 bases from V and 4 bases from J, with 25 bases between. Germline values: CDR1 MGHRA, CDR2 YSYEKL. The CDR3 contains 18 residues.

CDR3 DNA: TGTGCCAGCAGTGAATACGGGGCTGAAGCTTTCTTT. Its protein is CASSEYGAEAFF. This sequence joins TRBV25-1 and TRBJ1-1; D not certain. There are 12 residues in the CDR3. Germline V gene sequence: CDR1 MGHDK, CDR2 SYGVNS. The V gene lost 0 bases and the J gene lost 6 bases, with 5 bases spanning the gap.

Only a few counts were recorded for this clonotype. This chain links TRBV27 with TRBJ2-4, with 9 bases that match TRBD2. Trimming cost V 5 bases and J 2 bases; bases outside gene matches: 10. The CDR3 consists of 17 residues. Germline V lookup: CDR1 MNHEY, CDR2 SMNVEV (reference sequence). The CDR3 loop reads CASSLVAGGESKNIQYF. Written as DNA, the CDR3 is TGTGCCAGCAGTCTTGTCGCGGGGGGGGAATCCAAAAACATTCAGTACTTC.

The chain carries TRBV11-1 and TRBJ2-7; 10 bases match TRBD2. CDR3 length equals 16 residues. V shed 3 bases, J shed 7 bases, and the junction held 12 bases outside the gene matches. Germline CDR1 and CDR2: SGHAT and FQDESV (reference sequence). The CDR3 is CASSFGASGRRDEQYF. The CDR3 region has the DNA TGTGCCAGCAGCTTCGGCGCTAGCGGGAGAAGGGATGAGCAGTACTTC.